These 22 T cell receptor beta chains originate from one sample sequenced in a study of T cells after yellow fever vaccination. TCRdb processed the 5' RACE reads anew with MiXCR; each CDR3 protein has one entry. The sample shows around 46,000 distinct CDR3 sequences, approximately 6.3% of them seen only once. Sequenced here: CD8+ T cells not binding an NS4B(214-222) dextramer, sorted from PBMCs, sampled 45 days after the yellow fever booster vaccination. These receptors came from a man under 40 who received the YFV17D yellow fever vaccine.

This clonotype was recorded at least ten times. The rearrangement joins TRBV5-1 to TRBJ2-4, with D perhaps given as TRBD1 or TRBD2 (5 bases each). The CDR3 has 16 amino acids. V lost 4 bases to trimming and J lost 0 bases, with 14 bases between them. Per germline, CDR1 SGHRS and CDR2 YFSETQ. As DNA, the CDR3 is TGCGCCAGCAGCCTAGGGACGGGCCTAGCCAAAAACATTCAGTACTTC. It encodes CASSLGTGLAKNIQYF.

This clonotype appeared once. Being one base from a much bigger clone, this may be a read error. The chain employs TRBV11-2 and TRBJ2-7; 10 bases map to TRBD1. Germline trimming cut 4 bases from V and 6 bases from J; bases unmatched to any gene: 9. This CDR3 spans 15 amino acids. The germline V gene has CDR1 SGHAT and CDR2 FQNNGV. CDR3 nucleotide sequence: TGTGCCAGCAGCTACGGGACAGGGGATTGCTCCGAGCAGTACTTC. Amino acids: CASSYGTGDCSEQYF.

This clonotype was seen many times. The V call is TRBV11-2, the J call TRBJ2-7, with 8 nucleotides matching TRBD1. Germline CDR1 is SGHAT and CDR2 is FQNNGV. CDR3 size: 16 residues. Unmatched junction bases numbered 11, after V lost 6 bases and J lost 1 base. CDR3 DNA sequence: TGTGCCAGCAGGCGCGAACCGGGACAGGAGTCCTACGAGCAGTACTTC. Encoded protein: CASRREPGQESYEQYF. The full variable domain, completed using reference TRBV11-2 and TRBJ2-7, is EAGVAQSPRYKIIEKRQSVAFWCNPISGHATLYWYQQILGQGPKLLIQFQNNGVVDDSQLPKDRFSAERLKGVDSTLKIQPAKLEDSAVYLCASRREPGQESYEQYFGPGTRLTVT.

This clonotype has at least ten counts. This sequence joins TRBV12-3 or TRBV12-4 and TRBJ2-7; 9 positions agree with TRBD2. Trimming took 5 bases from V and 5 from J; bases not matched to a gene: 4. The CDR3 extends over 13 amino acids. The CDR3 DNA reads TGTGCCAGCAGTCTCCCTAGCGGGAACGAGCAGTACTTC. It encodes CASSLPSGNEQYF.

CDR3 in amino acids: CASSDNSYEQYF. The CDR3 nucleotides are TGTGCCAGCAGTGACAATTCCTACGAGCAGTACTTC. The chain is built from TRBV6-5 and TRBJ2-7; no clear D gene. Germline V gene lookup returns CDR1 MNHEY and CDR2 SVGAGI. CDR3 size: 12 residues. The V end was cut by 5 bases, the J end by 1 base, with 6 bases between.

This clonotype has at least ten counts. The V call is TRBV27, the J call TRBJ2-1, with 8 bases identical to TRBD1. CDR1 is MNHEY and CDR2 is SMNVEV in the germline V gene (reference sequence). Trimming took 5 bases from V and 8 from J; bases not matched to a gene: 11. The CDR3 consists of 15 residues. CDR3 DNA sequence: TGTGCCAGCAGTCATCAGGGGGCGGGCCCCGATGAGCAGTTCTTC. As protein: CASSHQGAGPDEQFF.

This clonotype was detected many times. The chain's CDR3 is CASSPPDRAEQYF. CDR3 in DNA: TGTGCCAGCAGCCCCCCTGATCGGGCCGAGCAGTACTTC. The chain uses TRBV5-5 and TRBJ2-7, with unresolved D. Germline V gene data show CDR1 as SGHKS and CDR2 as YYEKEE (reference sequence). V was clipped by 4 bases and J by 6 bases, with 14 bases between them. The CDR3 consists of 13 residues.

This clonotype appeared many times. This chain uses TRBV10-2 with TRBJ2-7, with TRBD2 identical over 13 bases. V lost 7 bases to trimming and J lost 6 bases; unmatched junction nucleotides: 6. CDR3 length: 14 residues. The germline gives CDR1 WSHSY, CDR2 SAAADI. CDR3 protein: CASKRTSGSGEQYF. CDR3 sequence (DNA): TGCGCCAGCAAAAGGACTAGCGGGAGTGGCGAGCAGTACTTC.

In its sample, this clonotype was seen many times. This rearrangement joins TRBV12-3 or TRBV12-4 to TRBJ2-7, with 7 nucleotides matching TRBD1. The V segment lost 4 bases and the J segment 2 bases; nucleotides outside the gene matches: 2. The CDR3 runs 13 residues. CDR3 region: CASSWGQPYEQYF. The DNA of the CDR3 is TGTGCCAGCAGTTGGGGACAGCCCTACGAGCAGTACTTC.

The rearrangement joins TRBV7-9 to TRBJ2-1; D possibly matches TRBD1 or TRBD2 (5 bases each). Germline lookup yields CDR1 SEHNR and CDR2 FQNEAQ (reference sequence). This CDR3 spans 16 amino acids. Trimming left V 5 bases short and J 8 bases short, with 22 bases between. The DNA of the CDR3 is TGTGCCAGCAGCCTCGTGGGAAGAGGGGTACTGGATGAGCAGTTCTTC. It translates to CASSLVGRGVLDEQFF.

This clonotype was seen more than once but under ten times. V and J are TRBV20-1 and TRBJ2-1; the match to TRBD2 covers 12 bases. The ends lost 5 bases at V and 4 bases at J; junction bases unmatched: 12. The germline V gene encodes CDR1 DFQATT and CDR2 SNEGSKA (reference sequence). This CDR3 spans 17 amino acids. CDR3 bases: TGCAGTGCTGATTGGACTAGCGGGAACGTTGTTTACAATGAGCAGTTCTTC. This sequence encodes CSADWTSGNVVYNEQFF.

This clonotype has just a few counts. The genes are TRBV30 and TRBJ1-1; D is ambiguous. V was cut by 0 bases and J by 4 bases, with 9 bases left in between. This CDR3 has 13 amino acids. The germline V gene has CDR1 GTSNPN and CDR2 SVGIG (reference sequence). The CDR3 DNA is TGTGCCTGGAGTGTACTCCCGGGCACTGAAGCTTTCTTT. Translating gives CAWSVLPGTEAFF.

This clonotype was found many times. The chain recombines TRBV6-4 with TRBJ2-2, with TRBD2 identical over 13 bases. The CDR3 spans 21 residues. V shed 5 bases, J shed 3 bases, and the junction held 18 bases outside the gene matches. CDR1 is MRHNA, CDR2 SNTAGT, per germline. CDR3 region: CASSRTKGTSGVGGDTGELFF. CDR3 coding DNA: TGTGCCAGCAGTCGCACCAAGGGGACTAGCGGGGTCGGTGGCGACACCGGGGAGCTGTTTTTT.

A note on this clonotype: A single base separates this from a much larger clone, so it may be a read error. J is TRBJ1-5 and V is TRBV15, with D maybe TRBD1 (5 bases). CDR1 LNHNV and CDR2 YYDKDF come from the germline V gene (reference sequence). The length of the CDR3 is 15 residues. The CDR3 loop reads CATSRDPGSKQPQHF. DNA of the CDR3: TGTGCCACCAGCAGAGATCCAGGGAGCAAACAGCCCCAGCATTTT.

Judged by abundance, this clonotype is medium-sized (0.01 to 0.1%). This sequence joins TRBV12-3 or TRBV12-4 and TRBJ2-5; 8 positions agree with TRBD1. There are 15 residues in the CDR3. V gave up 5 bases and J gave up 8 bases; unmatched junction bases: 13. Here the CDR3 DNA reads TGTGCCAGCAGTCGGCAAGACAGGGGAGTAGGAACCCAGTACTTC. Translated, it gives CASSRQDRGVGTQYF.

This clonotype was seen ten or more times. The chain recombines TRBV27 with TRBJ2-7; a possible D gene is TRBD1 (6 bases). Trimming left V 5 bases short and J 1 base short, with 15 bases between. The CDR3 length is 15 residues. Per the germline V gene, CDR1 is MNHEY and CDR2 is SMNVEV (reference sequence). CDR3 nucleotides: TGTGCCAGCAGTCCGTGGGACACTAATTCCTACGAGCAGTACTTC. It is translated as CASSPWDTNSYEQYF.

This clonotype has a count of ten or more. The chain joins TRBV7-8 to TRBJ1-1; D remains ambiguous. V dropped 1 base and J dropped 0 bases, with 9 bases sitting between them. The CDR3 is 15 amino acids. The germline CDR1 and CDR2 sequences are SGHVS and FQNEAQ. The CDR3 coding sequence is TGTGCCAGCAGCTTAGGAAGAGAGATGAACACTGAAGCTTTCTTT. It is translated as CASSLGREMNTEAFF.

This clonotype has only a few counts. The gene calls are TRBV7-2 and TRBJ2-3, with 8 bases lining up with TRBD2. Losses at the gene ends were 2 bases for V and 4 bases for J; bases not matched to a gene: 8. The CDR3 sequence is 16 residues long. Per germline, CDR1 SGHTA and CDR2 FQGNSA. The CDR3 here is CASSLRQTGGPDTQYF. In DNA, the CDR3 is TGTGCCAGCAGCTTAAGGCAGACGGGAGGGCCAGATACGCAGTATTTT.

This clonotype was seen ten or more times. The chain couples TRBV14 to TRBJ2-3; D perhaps matches TRBD2 (6 bases). Germline V gives CDR1 SGHDN, CDR2 FVKESK. This CDR3 region has 13 residues. Trimming removed 2 bases at V and 9 bases at J, with 12 bases between. The CDR3 bases are TGTGCCAGCAGCCAAAGTCGGGGGATGACGCAGTATTTT. Protein: CASSQSRGMTQYF.

This clonotype was counted many times. The chain uses TRBV4-1 and TRBJ1-4; no reliable D call. CDR1 and CDR2 from the germline V gene are MGHRA and YSYEKL. The CDR3 totals 12 residues. V lost 4 bases and J 6 bases, leaving 6 bases between the germline ends. The CDR3 DNA follows: TGCGCCAGCAGCCGAGAACATGAAAAACTGTTTTTT. This sequence encodes CASSREHEKLFF.

This chain uses TRBV20-1 with TRBJ2-2; D might be TRBD1 or TRBD2, each matching 5 bases. The CDR3 extends over 12 amino acids. The germline V gene encodes CDR1 DFQATT and CDR2 SNEGSKA (reference sequence). V lost 6 bases and J lost 4, with 9 bases in between. This CDR3 is CSARESTGELFF. As DNA, the CDR3 is TGCAGTGCCAGGGAGAGCACCGGGGAGCTGTTTTTT.

This clonotype was seen ten or more times. The V gene is TRBV29-1, the J gene TRBJ2-7; the match to TRBD1 covers 8 bases. This CDR3 has 13 amino acids. Trimming took 1 base from V and 6 from J; bases not matched to a gene: 5. Germline lookup yields CDR1 SQVTM and CDR2 ANQGSEA. The CDR3 protein is CSVEGQGALEQYF. The CDR3 DNA reads TGCAGCGTTGAAGGCCAGGGGGCACTCGAGCAGTACTTC.